These T cell receptor beta chains were read from a single sample in a study of T-cell memory formation after mild COVID-19. TCRdb ran MiXCR on the 5' RACE reads and lists one entry per CDR3 protein. The sample includes approximately 450,000 distinct CDR3 sequences, around a sixth of them seen just once. The source material was PBMCs or a T cell subset sorted from them (not recorded which). The origin of the receptors is an adult woman who had mild COVID-19 (a few samples of this study predate the infection). Cell type and time point are not known. Each CDR3 is given with its conserved first and last residue. Each record gives: D gene, V gene, clone size, J gene, CDR3 protein, CDR3 DNA. A D gene is named only where the DNA matches it firmly. Only part of the rows carry a size: once, few, many, or a class if the clone is expanded.

d_gene: .; v_gene: TRBV3-1; abundance: few; j_gene: TRBJ2-3; CDR3aa: CASSPPGGPAGTDTQYF; CDR3nt: TGTGCCAGCAGCCCGCCGGGGGGCCCAGCCGGCACAGATACGCAGTATTTT
d_gene: TRBD1; v_gene: TRBV7-2; abundance: once; j_gene: TRBJ1-1; CDR3aa: CASSLADRGSFAFF; CDR3nt: TGTGCCAGCAGCTTAGCGGACAGGGGGTCCTTTGCTTTCTTT
d_gene: .; v_gene: TRBV7-6; abundance: .; j_gene: TRBJ2-3; CDR3aa: CASSSYGSSTDTQYF; CDR3nt: TGTGCCAGCAGCTCTTACGGTTCTAGCACAGATACGCAGTATTTT
d_gene: TRBD2; v_gene: TRBV9; abundance: .; j_gene: TRBJ2-1; CDR3aa: CASSVAVTSVDEQFF; CDR3nt: TGTGCCAGCAGCGTAGCTGTGACTAGCGTCGATGAGCAGTTCTTC
d_gene: .; v_gene: TRBV7-2; abundance: few; j_gene: TRBJ1-1; CDR3aa: CASSSSRGTEAFF; CDR3nt: TGTGCCAGCAGCTCATCCCGAGGCACTGAAGCTTTCTTT
d_gene: .; v_gene: TRBV18; abundance: .; j_gene: TRBJ2-1; CDR3aa: CASSESYGEQFF; CDR3nt: TGTGCCAGCTCAGAAAGCTACGGTGAGCAGTTCTTC
d_gene: TRBD2; v_gene: TRBV20-1; abundance: few; j_gene: TRBJ2-7; CDR3aa: CSARGGLAYEQYF; CDR3nt: TGCAGTGCTAGAGGTGGACTAGCCTACGAGCAGTACTTC
d_gene: .; v_gene: TRBV5-1; abundance: many; j_gene: TRBJ2-1; CDR3aa: CASSPWTADNEQFF; CDR3nt: TGCGCCAGCAGCCCCTGGACAGCGGACAATGAGCAGTTCTTC
d_gene: TRBD2; v_gene: TRBV9; abundance: .; j_gene: TRBJ2-5; CDR3aa: CASSASGGAIETQYF; CDR3nt: TGTGCCAGCAGCGCGAGCGGGGGGGCCATAGAGACCCAGTACTTC
d_gene: .; v_gene: TRBV24-1; abundance: .; j_gene: TRBJ2-3; CDR3aa: CATSDLPLGDRTDTQYF; CDR3nt: TGTGCCACCAGTGATTTGCCCCTCGGGGACCGCACAGATACGCAGTATTTT
d_gene: .; v_gene: TRBV6-5; abundance: .; j_gene: TRBJ2-5; CDR3aa: CASSHKVGETQYF; CDR3nt: TGTGCCAGCAGTCATAAGGTTGGAGAGACCCAGTACTTC
d_gene: TRBD2; v_gene: TRBV7-9; abundance: .; j_gene: TRBJ2-7; CDR3aa: CASSPPSGGDYEQYF; CDR3nt: TGTGCCAGCAGCCCGCCAAGCGGGGGTGACTACGAGCAGTACTTC
d_gene: TRBD2; v_gene: TRBV12-3/TRBV12-4; abundance: once; j_gene: TRBJ2-5; CDR3aa: CASRLGGGQSETQYF; CDR3nt: TGTGCCAGCAGATTGGGCGGGGGGCAATCAGAGACCCAGTACTTC
d_gene: .; v_gene: TRBV20-1; abundance: .; j_gene: TRBJ1-2; CDR3aa: CSANTLGPTHYGYTF; CDR3nt: TGCAGTGCCAATACTCTGGGCCCCACCCACTATGGCTACACCTTC
d_gene: TRBD1; v_gene: TRBV12-3/TRBV12-4; abundance: many; j_gene: TRBJ2-7; CDR3aa: CASSLLDRAYEQYF; CDR3nt: TGTGCCAGCAGTCTTCTGGACAGGGCCTACGAGCAGTACTTC
d_gene: TRBD2; v_gene: TRBV7-9; abundance: .; j_gene: TRBJ2-7; CDR3aa: CASSPRTSGSHEQYF; CDR3nt: TGTGCCAGCAGCCCGAGGACTAGCGGGAGCCACGAGCAGTACTTC
d_gene: TRBD1; v_gene: TRBV6-2/TRBV6-3; abundance: .; j_gene: TRBJ2-7; CDR3aa: CASRGDRGRPDEQYF; CDR3nt: TGTGCCAGCAGAGGGGACAGGGGGCGGCCTGACGAGCAGTACTTC
d_gene: .; v_gene: TRBV20-1; abundance: few; j_gene: TRBJ2-4; CDR3aa: CSVGEVYLAKNIQYF; CDR3nt: TGCAGTGTGGGGGAGGTATATCTAGCCAAAAACATTCAGTACTTC
d_gene: TRBD2; v_gene: TRBV5-1; abundance: .; j_gene: TRBJ2-1; CDR3aa: CASSRTSGGARNEQFF; CDR3nt: TGCGCCAGCAGCAGGACTAGCGGGGGGGCCAGGAATGAGCAGTTCTTC
d_gene: TRBD1; v_gene: TRBV2; abundance: .; j_gene: TRBJ1-3; CDR3aa: CASSEAPGTGAGNTIYF; CDR3nt: TGTGCCAGCAGTGAAGCGCCCGGGACAGGGGCTGGAAACACCATATATTTT